The next 21 T cell receptor beta chains were all read from a single sample in a study of cytomegalovirus exposure and HLA in healthy donors. TCRdb's table, derived via immunoSEQ multiplex PCR, lists solely in-frame clones and lacks some. The table has 110,000 to 150,000 clones, 94% seen once; the top ten hold over 1.5%. The sequenced sample consisted of PBMCs. Receptor source: a man between 18 and 35 years old in good health and CMV-seropositive.

This chain's CDR3 is CTSSQDSGTSLGPEQFF. As DNA, the CDR3 is TGCACCAGCAGCCAAGATTCCGGGACTAGCTTAGGGCCTGAGCAGTTCTTC. The chain combines TRBV1 with TRBJ2-1; the D call in the table, TRBD2, was not verified against the DNA. TRBV1 is designated a pseudogene. CDR3 length: 17 amino acids.

V is TRBV6-6 and J is TRBJ1-6; D call uncertain. V lost 2 bases to trimming and J lost 0 bases, with 5 bases between them. The CDR3 extends over 15 amino acids. In germline, CDR1 is MNHNY, CDR2 SVGAGI (reference sequence). CDR3 DNA sequence: TGTGCCAGCAGTTACGGGAGCTCCTATAATTCACCCCTCCACTTT. Its translation: CASSYGSSYNSPLHF.

The gene calls are TRBV6-1 and TRBJ2-1; D not certain. The V and J ends lost 3 bases and 0 bases respectively, with 9 bases between them. Germline values: CDR1 MNHNS, CDR2 SASEGT. The CDR3 consists of 15 residues. The CDR3 region is CASSDQIVSYNEQFF. The CDR3 coding sequence is TGTGCCAGCAGTGACCAGATCGTCTCCTACAATGAGCAGTTCTTC.

This clone was recorded at least ten times. The chain has TRBV9 and TRBJ1-3; the match to TRBD1 covers 7 bases. This CDR3 region has 15 residues. Per germline, CDR1 SGDLS and CDR2 YYNGEE. V trimming: 4 bases; J trimming: 7 bases; junction bases outside the gene matches: 11. CDR3 in DNA: TGTGCCAGCAGCCAGGGGGGAGTCCGGACGAACACCATATATTTT. This gives the protein CASSQGGVRTNTIYF.

The chain joins TRBV5-1 to TRBJ1-2; 9 bases match TRBD1. Germline trimming cut 3 bases from V and 8 bases from J; bases unmatched to any gene: 14. The CDR3 loop spans 16 amino acids. Germline assignment: CDR1 SGHRS and CDR2 YFSETQ. This chain's CDR3 is CASSWTGTGQSGGYTF. The CDR3 coding sequence is TGCGCCAGCAGCTGGACCGGGACAGGGCAATCTGGAGGCTACACCTTC.

In this sample, this clone turned up once. The chain joins TRBV18 to TRBJ2-7; 11 bases fit TRBD2. With 6 bases clipped from V and 4 bases from J, the junction kept 8 bases outside the gene matches. The CDR3 has 15 residues. Germline CDR1 KGHSH, CDR2 LQKENI. The CDR3 nucleotides are TGTGCCAGCTCCCCCCCTAGCGGGAGGTCTTACGAGCAGTACTTC. Residues: CASSPPSGRSYEQYF.

J is TRBJ2-1 and V is TRBV5-6; D remains unclear. Trimming cost V 2 bases and J 5 bases, with 2 bases left between them. The CDR3 has 11 residues. Germline V gene data show CDR1 as SGHDT and CDR2 as YYEEEE. The CDR3 spells CASSFDNEQFF. The DNA of the CDR3 is TGTGCCAGCAGCTTCGACAATGAGCAGTTCTTC.

The CDR3 DNA is TGTGCCAGCAGTCTAGGAGCGGGAAGGACAGATACGCAGTATTTT. Protein sequence: CASSLGAGRTDTQYF. The V gene is TRBV7-3, the J gene TRBJ2-3; 7 nucleotides line up with TRBD2. V was pared by 6 bases and J by 3 bases, with 9 bases of the junction left unmatched. Germline CDR1 reads SGHTA; CDR2 reads FQGTGA. This CDR3 comprises 15 residues.

There are a few counts of this clone. CDR3 in DNA: TGTGCCAGCAGCGGAGGGGGTAGGGGAAACACCATATATTTT. Amino acid sequence: CASSGGGRGNTIYF. The genes are TRBV9 and TRBJ1-3; D might be TRBD1 (6 bases). Germline V gene sequence: CDR1 SGDLS, CDR2 YYNGEE. The germline V and J ends were trimmed by 3 bases and 4 bases, with 11 bases remaining between them. The CDR3 covers 14 residues.

This chain uses TRBV9 with TRBJ2-6, with 12 bases fitting TRBD1. V lost 0 bases to trimming and J lost 4 bases; unmatched junction nucleotides: 5. The CDR3 totals 18 residues. Germline values: CDR1 SGDLS, CDR2 YYNGEE. CDR3 sequence: CASSVGGQGARGANVLTF. In DNA, the CDR3 is TGTGCCAGCAGCGTAGGGGGACAGGGGGCGCGAGGGGCCAACGTCCTGACTTTC.

V usage is TRBV15 and J usage is TRBJ1-2; 7 bases align to TRBD1. V gave up 3 bases and J gave up 4 bases; unmatched junction bases: 5. CDR3 length: 14 amino acids. Looked up from germline, CDR1 is LNHNV and CDR2 is YYDKDF (reference sequence). The CDR3, as DNA: TGTGCCACCAGCAGCGAAAGGGGGCTCTATGGCTACACCTTC. The encoded protein is CATSSERGLYGYTF.

This rearrangement joins TRBV7-8 to TRBJ2-7; weak D call: TRBD1 (6 bases). The germline gives CDR1 SGHVS, CDR2 FQNEAQ. Trimming left V 1 base short and J 8 bases short, with 15 bases between. This CDR3 spans 14 amino acids. DNA of the CDR3: TGTGCCAGCAGCTTAGACTCCGCAGGGGTACAGCAGTACTTC. This encodes CASSLDSAGVQQYF.

The rearrangement uses TRBV6-5 and TRBJ2-2, with D uncertain. CDR1 MNHEY and CDR2 SVGAGI come from the germline V gene. The CDR3 is 15 residues long. Trimming pared 2 bases from V and 3 bases from J, leaving 10 bases between. CDR3 nucleotide sequence: TGTGCCAGCAGTTACGGCCCGGGTGACACCGGGGAGCTGTTTTTT. Translation gives CASSYGPGDTGELFF.

This rearrangement joins TRBV28 to TRBJ2-3; 12 bases match TRBD2. The CDR3 spans 19 residues. The ends lost 5 bases at V and 0 bases at J; junction bases unmatched: 12. The germline V gene has CDR1 MDHEN and CDR2 SYDVKM. The CDR3 nucleotides read TGTGCCAGCAGTCCCCGATGGGCTAGCGGGGGGGCTAGCACAGATACGCAGTATTTT. Its translation is CASSPRWASGGASTDTQYF.

V usage is TRBV7-9 and J usage is TRBJ2-1; 10 positions match TRBD2. Germline values: CDR1 SEHNR, CDR2 FQNEAQ (reference sequence). The CDR3 is made up of 15 amino acids. V trimming: 5 bases; J trimming: 4 bases; junction bases outside the gene matches: 5. This chain's CDR3 is CASSPLAGEYNEQFF. CDR3 nucleotides: TGTGCCAGCAGCCCCCTAGCGGGGGAGTACAATGAGCAGTTCTTC.

This clone was detected only a few times. This sequence joins TRBV29-1 and TRBJ1-1; 11 nucleotides match TRBD1. Germline V CDR1 and CDR2: SQVTM, ANQGSEA. The CDR3 totals 18 residues. V lost 5 bases to trimming and J lost 4 bases; unmatched junction nucleotides: 18. CDR3 coding DNA: TGCAGCGTTAACGGAGGACAGGGGGCAAAACTTGGTGGCACTGAAGCTTTCTTT. Protein sequence: CSVNGGQGAKLGGTEAFF.

The CDR3 region is CASSPTSRLANYGYTF. The CDR3 DNA sequence: TGTGCCAGCAGCCCAACCTCCCGTCTAGCTAACTATGGCTACACCTTC. The chain recombines TRBV27 with TRBJ1-2; D unclear. The CDR3 covers 16 residues. V was clipped by 6 bases and J by 0 bases, with 17 bases between them. Germline lookup yields CDR1 MNHEY and CDR2 SMNVEV (reference sequence).

The chain carries TRBV7-2 and TRBJ2-1; D may be TRBD1 (6 bases). This CDR3 is 13 amino acids long. V was pared by 5 bases and J by 5 bases, with 10 bases between. CDR1 SGHTA and CDR2 FQGNSA come from the germline V gene. The CDR3 spells CASSMGHNNEQFF. CDR3 bases: TGTGCCAGCAGCATGGGACACAACAATGAGCAGTTCTTC.

This chain links TRBV28 with TRBJ1-1, with a tentative D call TRBD1 (5 bases). Trimming stripped 4 bases from V and 4 bases from J, with 13 bases between. The germline CDR1 and CDR2 sequences are MDHEN and SYDVKM. CDR3 length: 14 residues. This chain's CDR3 is CASSSGWRGTEAFF. DNA for the CDR3: TGTGCCAGCAGTTCCGGATGGAGGGGCACTGAAGCTTTCTTT.

In DNA form, the CDR3 reads TGTGCCAGCAGTGGGGAGGGCCTCTCCCAAGCTTTCTTT. It translates to CASSGEGLSQAFF. This chain joins TRBV6-1 and TRBJ1-1; no clear D gene. V was trimmed by 4 bases and J by 9 bases, leaving 15 bases between them. Per the germline V gene, CDR1 is MNHNS and CDR2 is SASEGT. The CDR3 length is 13 residues.

This chain links TRBV5-6 with TRBJ2-5; D not resolved. Germline values: CDR1 SGHDT, CDR2 YYEEEE. The CDR3 is made up of 14 amino acids. V lost 0 bases and J lost 1, with 7 bases in between. Here the CDR3 DNA reads TGTGCCAGCAGCTTGGCCCCGAGCCAAGAGACCCAGTACTTC. The encoded protein is CASSLAPSQETQYF.